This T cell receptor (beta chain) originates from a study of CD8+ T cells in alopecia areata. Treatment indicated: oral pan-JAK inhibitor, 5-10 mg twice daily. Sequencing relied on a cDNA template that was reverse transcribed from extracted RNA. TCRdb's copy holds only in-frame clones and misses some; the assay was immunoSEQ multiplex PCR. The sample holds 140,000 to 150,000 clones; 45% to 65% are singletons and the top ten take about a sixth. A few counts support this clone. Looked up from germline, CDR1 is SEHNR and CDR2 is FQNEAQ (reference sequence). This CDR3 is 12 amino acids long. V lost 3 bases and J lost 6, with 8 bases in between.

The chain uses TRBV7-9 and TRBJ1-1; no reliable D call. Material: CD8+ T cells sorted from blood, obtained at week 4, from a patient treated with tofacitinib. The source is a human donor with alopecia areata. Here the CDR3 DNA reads TGTGCCAGCAGCTTGGCCGAACCTGAAGCTTTCTTT. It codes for CASSLAEPEAFF. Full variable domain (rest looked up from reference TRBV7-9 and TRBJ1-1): DTGVSQNPRHKITKRGQNVTFRCDPISEHNRLYWYRQTLGQGPEFLTYFQNEAQLEKSRLLSDRFSAERPKGSFSTLEIQRTEQGDSAMYLCASSLAEPEAFFGQGTRLTVV.